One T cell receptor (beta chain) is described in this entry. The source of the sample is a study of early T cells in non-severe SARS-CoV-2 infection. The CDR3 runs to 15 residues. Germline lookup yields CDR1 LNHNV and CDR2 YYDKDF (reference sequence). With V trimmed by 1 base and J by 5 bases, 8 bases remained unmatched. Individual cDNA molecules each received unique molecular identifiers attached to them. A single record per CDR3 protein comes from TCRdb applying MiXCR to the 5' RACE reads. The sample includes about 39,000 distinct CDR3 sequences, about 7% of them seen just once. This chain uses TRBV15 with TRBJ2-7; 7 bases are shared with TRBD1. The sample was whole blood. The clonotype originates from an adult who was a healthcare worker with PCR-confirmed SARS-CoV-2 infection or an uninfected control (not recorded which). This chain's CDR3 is CATSRGWDRSDEQYF. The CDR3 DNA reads TGTGCCACCAGCAGAGGGTGGGACAGAAGCGACGAGCAGTACTTC.